This T cell receptor (beta chain) was documented in a study of OX40 agonist ivuxolimab in advanced cancers. Study summary: Patients were approximately 80% male with ages about 23 to 80, mean around 58. One patient with hepatocellular carcinoma and two with cutaneous melanoma, three in all, had partial responses.

Here immunoSEQ multiplex PCR was the method, and the copy in TCRdb shows in-frame clones only, minus some. The sample lists roughly 63,000 clones, nearly 90% seen once, with 9.5% to 15% in the top ten. As to this clone: Its antigen is unknown.

The germline V and J ends were trimmed by 3 bases and 0 bases, with 5 bases remaining between them. CDR1 is LNHDA and CDR2 is SQIVND in the germline V gene (reference sequence). This CDR3 has 14 amino acids. Study observations and caveats: Low normalized T-cell clonal expansion also characterized some of the nonresponders. Clonal expansion among partial responders at 0.1-3.0 mg/kg ranked near the lowest.

The chain recombines TRBV19 with TRBJ2-2; no definite D call. The TCR comes from an adult with an advanced solid tumor such as melanoma, head and neck, liver or kidney cancer. The sample here was CD4+ or CD8+ T cells sorted from blood, taken in a trial of the OX40 agonist ivuxolimab. CDR3 sequence (DNA): TGTGCCAGTAGTATGGCATCGAACACCGGGGAGCTGTTTTTT. Translation gives CASSMASNTGELFF.